Sequencing of this T cell receptor (beta chain) was carried out in a study of T-cell memory formation after mild COVID-19. Study-level results: Day 15 to 85 contractors were CD4/CD8 balanced; later expanders leaned CD4+.

UMIs and sample barcodes were carried by the TCR alpha and TCR beta cDNA libraries that 5'RACE produced using constant-segment primers. TCRdb re-called the 5' RACE reads with MiXCR, one entry per CDR3 protein. The data hold some 110,000 distinct CDR3 sequences, with about a sixth observed a single time. This clonotype was seen only a few times. The antigen remains undetermined. The CDR3 contains 16 residues. Germline assignment: CDR1 SGHRS and CDR2 YFSETQ. V shed 3 bases and J 5 bases; nucleotides not matched to a gene: 11. The TCR was taken from an adult woman who had mild COVID-19 (a few samples of this study predate the infection). Cell type and time point are not known. This chain joins TRBV5-1 and TRBJ1-1, with 9 positions matching TRBD1. What was sequenced was PBMCs or a T cell subset sorted from them (not recorded which). CDR3: CASSSEPGQGDTEAFF. In DNA, the CDR3 is TGCGCCAGCAGCTCCGAACCGGGACAGGGAGATACTGAAGCTTTCTTT.